These 5 T cell receptor beta chains were all obtained from the same sample, sequenced in a study of cytomegalovirus exposure and HLA in healthy donors. Only in-frame clones appear in the TCRdb table, and some are missing; sequencing was by immunoSEQ multiplex PCR. Among some 250,000 clones listed, about 90% were seen once. The sequenced material came from PBMCs. These receptors all come from a woman aged 25-40 years in good health and CMV-seronegative.

The chain uses TRBV11-1 and TRBJ2-5, with D tentatively TRBD2 (5 bases). Germline CDR1 SGHAT, CDR2 FQDESV (reference sequence). V lost 0 bases and J 4 bases, leaving 12 bases between the germline ends. The CDR3 spans 15 residues. In nucleotides, the CDR3 is TGTGCCAGCAGCTTAGCGGGGAGTTTGGTAGAGACCCAGTACTTC. It yields the protein CASSLAGSLVETQYF.

This rearrangement joins TRBV27 to TRBJ2-1; TRBD1 or TRBD2 may be the D gene (5 bases each). Germline lookup yields CDR1 MNHEY and CDR2 SMNVEV (reference sequence). The germline V and J ends were trimmed by 8 bases and 1 base, with 12 bases remaining between them. The CDR3 is 14 residues long. The CDR3 bases are TGTGCCAGCTCTGAGGGGCCATCCTACAATGAGCAGTTCTTC. It yields the protein CASSEGPSYNEQFF.

This clone was recorded only once. This chain connects TRBV11-3 to TRBJ2-3, with D possibly TRBD2 on 5 matching bases. The V and J ends lost 4 bases and 9 bases respectively, with 11 bases between them. The CDR3 extends over 12 amino acids. Germline-derived CDR1 and CDR2 are SGHNT and YENEEA. The CDR3 nucleotides read TGTGCCAGCAGCTCTCTCTCGGGGACGCAGTATTTT. Its protein is CASSSLSGTQYF.

The chain employs TRBV10-3 and TRBJ2-1; 13 nucleotides align to TRBD2. Per the germline V gene, CDR1 is ENHRY and CDR2 is SYGVKD. Trimming took 10 bases from V and 10 from J; bases not matched to a gene: 13. The CDR3 sequence is 15 residues long. The DNA of the CDR3 is TGTGCCACGAAAAAACTAGCGGGAGGGCCAGGGGAGCAGTTCTTC. This encodes CATKKLAGGPGEQFF.

The V and J genes are TRBV7-9 and TRBJ2-7; 8 bases are shared with TRBD1. Looked up from germline, CDR1 is SEHNR and CDR2 is FQNEAQ (reference sequence). Germline trimming cut 4 bases from V and 2 bases from J; bases unmatched to any gene: 7. The CDR3 is 15 amino acids. CDR3 nucleotide sequence: TGTGCCAGCAGCTCCCCCGGACAGGGTACCTACGAGCAGTACTTC. Amino acids: CASSSPGQGTYEQYF.